These 8 T cell receptor beta chains share one sample of origin, sequenced in a study of radiotherapy plus CTLA-4 blockade in lung cancer. The protocol was immunoSEQ multiplex PCR, while the TCRdb copy is restricted to in-frame clones and leaves out a portion. The table includes approximately 94,000 clones, 82% detected once. The sequenced sample was peripheral blood, obtained from a patient treated with radiotherapy plus ipilimumab. Receptors originate from a human donor with non-small cell lung cancer that progressed on radiotherapy plus ipilimumab.

V gene TRBV2 combines with J gene TRBJ1-1; 8 bases are a match to TRBD1. The CDR3 contains 14 residues. Per the germline V gene, CDR1 is SNHLY and CDR2 is FYNNEI. V gave up 3 bases and J gave up 5 bases; unmatched junction bases: 5. This chain's CDR3 is CASSDRHRGTEAFF. The CDR3 DNA reads TGTGCCAGCAGTGATAGGCACAGGGGGACTGAAGCTTTCTTT. The whole variable domain, remainder taken from reference TRBV2 and TRBJ1-1, is EPEVTQTPSHQVTQMGQEVILRCVPISNHLYFYWYRQILGQKVEFLVSFYNNEISEKSEIFDDQFSVERPDGSNFTLKIRSTKLEDSAMYFCASSDRHRGTEAFFGQGTRLTVV.

The chain employs TRBV5-5 and TRBJ1-5; D is unresolved. The length of the CDR3 is 16 residues. V lost 4 bases and J lost 4, with 18 bases in between. CDR1 and CDR2 from the germline V gene are SGHKS and YYEKEE (reference sequence). The CDR3 loop reads CASSDGPDFRNQPQHF. CDR3 coding DNA: TGTGCCAGCAGCGATGGACCGGACTTTAGAAATCAGCCCCAGCATTTT.

The chain couples TRBV15 to TRBJ2-5, with D perhaps matching TRBD1 or TRBD2 (5 bases each). The CDR3 length is 15 residues. The V and J ends lost 0 bases and 8 bases respectively, with 16 bases between them. Looked up from germline, CDR1 is LNHNV and CDR2 is YYDKDF (reference sequence). CDR3 loop: CATSREFGQWDTQYF. The CDR3 coding sequence is TGTGCCACCAGCAGAGAGTTTGGCCAGTGGGACACCCAGTACTTC.

This chain joins TRBV28 and TRBJ2-1; the match to TRBD2 covers 10 bases. This CDR3 has 16 residues. The V and J ends lost 1 base and 7 bases, in that order; junction bases with no gene match: 7. Germline values: CDR1 MDHEN, CDR2 SYDVKM. Written as DNA, the CDR3 is TGTGCCAGCAGTTTATTCGGTCTAGCGGGAGCTAATGAGCAGTTCTTC. Translation: CASSLFGLAGANEQFF.

This clone came up a few times. The chain combines TRBV28 with TRBJ2-7; tentatively, D is TRBD2 (5 bases). This CDR3 is 12 amino acids long. V dropped 6 bases and J dropped 5 bases, with 11 bases sitting between them. Germline V gene data show CDR1 as MDHEN and CDR2 as SYDVKM. CDR3 nucleotides: TGTGCCAGCAGAGGACTCCTTCACGAGCAGTACTTC. It translates to CASRGLLHEQYF.

The V gene is TRBV2, the J gene TRBJ2-3; D remains ambiguous. CDR3 length: 11 residues. V lost 5 bases, J lost 3 bases, and 3 bases lay in between. Germline V gene data show CDR1 as SNHLY and CDR2 as FYNNEI. In DNA, the CDR3 is TGTGCCAGCAGTCAGACAGATACGCAGTATTTT. Its protein is CASSQTDTQYF.

This sequence joins TRBV28 and TRBJ1-2; D gene unclear. Germline lookup yields CDR1 MDHEN and CDR2 SYDVKM. The CDR3 spans 13 residues. V gave up 4 bases and J gave up 5 bases, with 11 bases separating them. The CDR3 loop reads CASSSGDNYGYTF. CDR3 sequence (DNA): TGTGCCAGCAGTTCGGGAGACAATTATGGCTACACCTTC.

V gene TRBV28 combines with J gene TRBJ2-7; D is uncertain. The CDR3 contains 13 residues. Germline values: CDR1 MDHEN, CDR2 SYDVKM. V was clipped by 3 bases and J by 0 bases, with 6 bases between them. CDR3 amino acids: CASSFQDSYEQYF. The DNA of the CDR3 is TGTGCCAGCAGTTTTCAGGACTCCTACGAGCAGTACTTC.